This record looks at one TCR beta chain sequence and its context. The sample belongs to a study of PD-1 blockade in classical Hodgkin lymphoma. All trial patients relapsed after autologous stem cell transplantation. Responses achieved at best were complete response, partial response or progressive disease. TCRdb keeps only in-frame clones here, not all; method: immunoSEQ multiplex PCR. Among roughly 150,000 clones listed, 78% were seen once. The trim removed 7 bases at V and 1 base at J, leaving 16 bases unmatched. CDR1 is MGHDK and CDR2 is SYGVNS in the germline V gene. This CDR3 has 18 residues. The clonotype originates from a human donor with classical Hodgkin lymphoma. Specimen: peripheral blood mononuclear cells (PBMCs), collected before the second cycle of nivolumab. The chain has TRBV25-1 and TRBJ1-1; 9 bases agree with TRBD1. This chain's CDR3 is CASTGGRGTGGRNTEAFF. As DNA, the CDR3 is TGTGCCAGCACCGGAGGAAGGGGTACAGGGGGCCGGAACACTGAAGCTTTCTTT.